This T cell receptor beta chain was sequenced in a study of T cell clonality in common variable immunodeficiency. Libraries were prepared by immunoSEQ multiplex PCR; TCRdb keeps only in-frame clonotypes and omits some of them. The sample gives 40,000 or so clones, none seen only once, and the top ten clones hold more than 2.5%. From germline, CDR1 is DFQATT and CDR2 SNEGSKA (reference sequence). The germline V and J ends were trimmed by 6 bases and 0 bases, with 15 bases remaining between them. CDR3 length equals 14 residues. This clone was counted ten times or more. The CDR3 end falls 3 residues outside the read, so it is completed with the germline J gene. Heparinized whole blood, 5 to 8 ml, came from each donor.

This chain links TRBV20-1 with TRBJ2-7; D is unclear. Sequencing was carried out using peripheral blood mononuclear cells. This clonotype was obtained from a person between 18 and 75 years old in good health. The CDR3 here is CSAQQLFDSYEQYF. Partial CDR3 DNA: TGCAGTGCCCAACAGCTTTTTGACTCCTACGAG.